Listed here are 10 T cell receptor beta chains from one sample, sequenced in a study of control samples from healthy donors and cancer patients. The assay was immunoSEQ multiplex PCR, and TCRdb's table has in-frame clones only and misses some. The sample consists of roughly 81,000 clones, 70% to 85% of them appearing once. The specimen sequenced was PBMCs. Receptor source: a man between 60 and 70 years old with head and neck cancer.

This clone occurred a few times. The CDR3 protein is CASSLVLGQVRTEAFF. The CDR3 DNA reads as TGTGCCAGCAGCTTAGTTCTGGGACAGGTTCGCACTGAAGCTTTCTTT. The chain employs TRBV11-2 and TRBJ1-1, with 8 bases lining up with TRBD1. Germline trimming cut 1 base from V and 4 bases from J; bases unmatched to any gene: 8. The CDR3 totals 16 residues. Per the germline V gene, CDR1 is SGHAT and CDR2 is FQNNGV.

This clone occurred a few times. This chain links TRBV30 with TRBJ1-5, with no clear D. Germline V gene sequence: CDR1 GTSNPN, CDR2 SVGIG (reference sequence). CDR3 length: 13 amino acids. V shed 3 bases and J shed 3 bases, with 9 bases lying between them. The CDR3 loop is CAWSTTLNQPQHF. The DNA for the CDR3 is TGTGCCTGGAGCACGACACTCAATCAGCCCCAGCATTTT.

V gene TRBV6-5 combines with J gene TRBJ2-3, with 7 bases fitting TRBD2. Germline V gene lookup returns CDR1 MNHEY and CDR2 SVGAGI. The CDR3 is 14 residues long. V was clipped by 7 bases and J by 1 base; unmatched bases: 5. DNA for the CDR3: TGTGCCAGCACCCTGGGACTACGCACAGATACGCAGTATTTT. Translating it yields CASTLGLRTDTQYF.

CDR3 sequence reads: CASSFLVNTYEQYF. CDR3 DNA sequence: TGTGCCAGCAGTTTTTTGGTCAACACCTACGAGCAGTACTTC. The chain links TRBV28 to TRBJ2-7; D unclear. The germline CDR1 and CDR2 sequences are MDHEN and SYDVKM. V was shortened by 3 bases and J by 2 bases, with 11 bases between the two germline ends. The CDR3 has 14 residues.

The rearrangement links TRBV7-9 to TRBJ2-7; weak D call: TRBD1 (6 bases). The germline V gene has CDR1 SEHNR and CDR2 FQNEAQ (reference sequence). V was shortened by 5 bases and J by 0 bases, with 17 bases between the two germline ends. The CDR3 extends over 16 amino acids. CDR3 nucleotide sequence: TGTGCCAGCAGCCACAGGGCTCCCTTGAGCTCCTACGAGCAGTACTTC. Its protein product is CASSHRAPLSSYEQYF.

This clone has only one observation. The J gene is TRBJ2-5, the V gene TRBV19, with TRBD2 matching over 10 bases. The CDR3 spans 18 residues. Germline loops: CDR1 LNHDA, CDR2 SQIVND (reference sequence). Unmatched junction bases numbered 18, after V lost 6 bases and J lost 5 bases. The CDR3 nucleotides are TGTGCCAGTAGACCTTCCCCGACTAGCGGGCCATCCTGGGAGACCCAGTACTTC. It yields the protein CASRPSPTSGPSWETQYF.

This rearrangement joins TRBV19 to TRBJ2-1, with 13 bases fitting TRBD2. V shed 7 bases, J shed 6 bases, and the junction held 6 bases outside the gene matches. Germline CDR1 and CDR2: LNHDA and SQIVND (reference sequence). The CDR3 length is 15 residues. CDR3: CASNMGLAGRNEQFF. The CDR3 DNA is TGTGCCAGTAATATGGGACTAGCGGGACGCAATGAGCAGTTCTTC.

Concerning this clone itself: This clone may be a read error of a much larger clone one base away. This rearrangement joins TRBV15 to TRBJ2-2; TRBD2 aligns across 7 bases. CDR1 LNHNV and CDR2 YYDKDF come from the germline V gene (reference sequence). This CDR3 is 16 amino acids long. The CDR3 DNA is TGTGCCCCCAGCAGAGTTATGGGGGGGGTCACCGGGGAGCTGTTTTTT. This gives the protein CAPSRVMGGVTGELFF.

This clone appeared a few times. The genes are TRBV5-5 and TRBJ2-7; 9 nucleotides agree with TRBD2. Germline-derived CDR1 and CDR2 are SGHKS and YYEKEE (reference sequence). The CDR3 covers 15 residues. V lost 0 bases and J lost 3; bases outside the gene matches: 4. CDR3: CASSLVAGVYYEQYF. The CDR3 bases are TGTGCCAGCAGCTTGGTAGCGGGAGTTTACTACGAGCAGTACTTC.

There are a few counts of this clone. The chain combines TRBV7-7 with TRBJ2-7; 10 nucleotides align to TRBD1. The CDR3 length is 17 residues. Germline-derived CDR1 and CDR2 are SSHAT and FNYEAQ (reference sequence). V dropped 2 bases and J dropped 2; count of bases not matched to a gene: 9. The CDR3 spells CASSLSPQTGGPYEQYF. The DNA of the CDR3 is TGTGCCAGCAGCTTATCTCCCCAGACAGGGGGCCCCTACGAGCAGTACTTC. The variable domain in full, with the rest retrieved from reference TRBV7-7 and TRBJ2-7, is GAGVSQSPRYKVTKRGQDVTLRCDPISSHATLYWYQQALGQGPEFLTYFNYEAQPDKSGLPSDRFSAERPEGSISTLTIQRTEQRDSAMYRCASSLSPQTGGPYEQYFGPGTRLTVT.